This TCR beta chain was profiled in a study of T cells after yellow fever vaccination. General study results and limits: Contamination of FACS-sorted repertoires by abundant clonotypes from the bulk population could occur.

The CDR3 totals 16 residues. V lost 0 bases and J 0 bases, leaving 7 bases between the germline ends. The germline gives CDR1 SGHRS, CDR2 YFSETQ. The authors made TCR cDNA by 5'RACE template switching, adding a universal primer site and UMIs. TCRdb processed the 5' RACE reads anew with MiXCR; each CDR3 protein has one entry. This sample has over 300,000 distinct CDR3 sequences, with roughly 3.5% found just once. As for this clonotype: What it binds is unknown.

The clonotype originates from a man younger than 35 who received the YFV17D yellow fever vaccine. V is TRBV5-1 and J is TRBJ2-6, with unresolved D. The sample here was PBMCs, taken on the day of the yellow fever booster vaccination. CDR3 amino acids: CASSLGIFSGANVLTF. In nucleotides, the CDR3 is TGCGCCAGCAGCTTGGGCATATTCTCTGGGGCCAACGTCCTGACTTTC.